The rows below give T cell receptor beta chains drawn from one sample of a study of monozygotic twins with cystic fibrosis. Data came from immunoSEQ multiplex PCR; TCRdb stores just in-frame clones and leaves some out. The sample has tens of thousands of clones; approximately 97% are singletons. Sequenced: blood. These receptors all stem from a girl aged 5 to 17 with cystic fibrosis. Both conserved end residues are part of each CDR3. Fields, in order: clone size, V gene, D gene, J gene, CDR3 DNA, CDR3 protein. The D gene is left open where the match is weak. Where a row states a size, it is once, few, many or the class of an expanded clone; other rows omit it.

clone size: .
V gene: TRBV7-3
D gene: .
J gene: TRBJ1-3
CDR3 DNA: TGTGCCAGCAGCTCCCTCGCGGGGCCTTCTATTGGAAACACCATATATTTT
CDR3 protein: CASSSLAGPSIGNTIYF

clone size: .
V gene: TRBV5-1
D gene: .
J gene: TRBJ2-7
CDR3 DNA: TGCGCCAGCAGCACAGACAGCTACGAGCAGTACTTC
CDR3 protein: CASSTDSYEQYF

clone size: .
V gene: TRBV4-3
D gene: TRBD2
J gene: TRBJ2-4
CDR3 DNA: TGCGCCAGCAGCCGGCGGGGGGACATTCAGTACTTC
CDR3 protein: CASSRRGDIQYF

clone size: .
V gene: TRBV9
D gene: .
J gene: TRBJ2-1
CDR3 DNA: TGTGCCAGCAGCGTAGGCACTTCAACCCCTCTCTACAATGAGCAGTTCTTC
CDR3 protein: CASSVGTSTPLYNEQFF

clone size: .
V gene: TRBV5-4
D gene: TRBD1
J gene: TRBJ1-2
CDR3 DNA: TGTGCCAGCAGCTCTGGTAGGACAGGGAGCGGCTATGGCTACACCTTC
CDR3 protein: CASSSGRTGSGYGYTF

clone size: .
V gene: TRBV7-8
D gene: .
J gene: TRBJ2-7
CDR3 DNA: TGTGCCAGCAGTTCCATTGTGGCTTACGAGCAGTACTTC
CDR3 protein: CASSSIVAYEQYF

clone size: .
V gene: TRBV18
D gene: TRBD1
J gene: TRBJ2-2
CDR3 DNA: TGTGCCAGCTCACCACAGGGGGCGCTGGACACCGGGGAGCTGTTTTTT
CDR3 protein: CASSPQGALDTGELFF

clone size: once
V gene: TRBV6-5
D gene: TRBD1
J gene: TRBJ2-5
CDR3 DNA: TGTGCCAGCAGTTACTCTGACAGGGGGGAGACCCAGTACTTC
CDR3 protein: CASSYSDRGETQYF

clone size: .
V gene: TRBV4-3
D gene: TRBD2
J gene: TRBJ2-1
CDR3 DNA: TGCGCCAGCAGCCAGCAACCGGGACTAGTCCCCAATGAGCAGTTCTTC
CDR3 protein: CASSQQPGLVPNEQFF

clone size: .
V gene: TRBV4-3
D gene: .
J gene: TRBJ1-2
CDR3 DNA: TGCGCCAGCAGCCCCGGACTGTTCAAGGCCTCCTATGGCTACACCTTC
CDR3 protein: CASSPGLFKASYGYTF

clone size: .
V gene: TRBV18
D gene: TRBD1
J gene: TRBJ1-4
CDR3 DNA: TGTGCCAGCTCACCATTGGACAGGGGATGGGCAACTAATGAAAAACTGTTTTTT
CDR3 protein: CASSPLDRGWATNEKLFF

clone size: .
V gene: TRBV2
D gene: TRBD2
J gene: TRBJ2-1
CDR3 DNA: TGTGCCAGCAGTGAACCCCTAGCGGGGGTCAATGAGCAGTTCTTC
CDR3 protein: CASSEPLAGVNEQFF

clone size: .
V gene: TRBV5-4
D gene: .
J gene: TRBJ2-1
CDR3 DNA: TGTGCCAGCAGCTTGGAACAGGACTCCTACAATGAGCAGTTCTTC
CDR3 protein: CASSLEQDSYNEQFF

clone size: .
V gene: TRBV27
D gene: .
J gene: TRBJ1-4
CDR3 DNA: TGTGCCAGCAGTCCCCGCGGGTATGAAAAACTGTTTTTT
CDR3 protein: CASSPRGYEKLFF

clone size: .
V gene: TRBV4-1
D gene: .
J gene: TRBJ1-2
CDR3 DNA: TGCGCCAGCAGCCAAGACGGGAAGACAGCTACGGGCTACACCTTC
CDR3 protein: CASSQDGKTATGYTF

clone size: once
V gene: TRBV7-8
D gene: TRBD1
J gene: TRBJ2-1
CDR3 DNA: TGTGCCAGCAGACTCCCCCCGGACAGGGGGCAAGGCAATGAGCAGTTCTTC
CDR3 protein: CASRLPPDRGQGNEQFF

clone size: .
V gene: TRBV7-9
D gene: .
J gene: TRBJ1-1
CDR3 DNA: TGTGCCAGCAGCTTAGAGGAGAACACTGAAGCTTTCTTT
CDR3 protein: CASSLEENTEAFF

clone size: .
V gene: TRBV30
D gene: TRBD1
J gene: TRBJ1-5
CDR3 DNA: TGTGCCTGTTCTCGGACAGGAGGGCGCAATCAGCCCCAGCATTTT
CDR3 protein: CACSRTGGRNQPQHF

clone size: .
V gene: TRBV7-9
D gene: .
J gene: TRBJ2-7
CDR3 DNA: TGTGCCAGCAGCCCCCAGAGCTCCTACGAGCAGTACTTC
CDR3 protein: CASSPQSSYEQYF

clone size: once
V gene: TRBV5-8
D gene: TRBD1
J gene: TRBJ2-1
CDR3 DNA: TGTGCCAGCAGCCTCGGACAGGGTAATGAGCAGTTCTTC
CDR3 protein: CASSLGQGNEQFF

clone size: .
V gene: TRBV7-2
D gene: .
J gene: TRBJ1-1
CDR3 DNA: TGTGCCAGCAGTCGAGGACAGTTTTTGAGGGTGAACACTGAAGCTTTCTTT
CDR3 protein: CASSRGQFLRVNTEAFF

clone size: .
V gene: TRBV5-1
D gene: TRBD2
J gene: TRBJ2-5
CDR3 DNA: TGCGCCAGCAGCGGAGGGACTAGCGGGGAAGAGACCCAGTACTTC
CDR3 protein: CASSGGTSGEETQYF

clone size: .
V gene: TRBV19
D gene: .
J gene: TRBJ1-2
CDR3 DNA: TGTGCCAGTACCTTCTCCCAGGGGCAAAGAAATGGCTACACCTTC
CDR3 protein: CASTFSQGQRNGYTF

clone size: .
V gene: TRBV6-5
D gene: TRBD1
J gene: TRBJ1-2
CDR3 DNA: TGTGCCAGCAGAAAAGCGTCAGGGGGAACGGAAGGCTACACCTTC
CDR3 protein: CASRKASGGTEGYTF

clone size: .
V gene: TRBV20-1
D gene: .
J gene: TRBJ2-1
CDR3 DNA: TGCAGTGCTAGCATAGGTAACGAGCAGTTCTTC
CDR3 protein: CSASIGNEQFF

clone size: .
V gene: TRBV7-8
D gene: TRBD1
J gene: TRBJ2-2
CDR3 DNA: TGTGCCAGCGTAAGGGGGACAGCGCCCGGGGAGCTGTTTTTT
CDR3 protein: CASVRGTAPGELFF

clone size: .
V gene: TRBV27
D gene: TRBD2
J gene: TRBJ2-7
CDR3 DNA: TGTGCCAGCAGCGCGGGACTAGCGAACGAGATTTTATACGAGCAGTACTTC
CDR3 protein: CASSAGLANEILYEQYF

clone size: .
V gene: TRBV18
D gene: .
J gene: TRBJ2-7
CDR3 DNA: TGTGCCAGCTCACCCGGGACCCAAACCTACGAGCAGTACTTC
CDR3 protein: CASSPGTQTYEQYF

clone size: .
V gene: TRBV4-3
D gene: TRBD2
J gene: TRBJ2-7
CDR3 DNA: TGCGCCAGCAGCCAAGGGTTGGGCGGGAGTAAACACGAGCAGTACTTC
CDR3 protein: CASSQGLGGSKHEQYF

clone size: .
V gene: TRBV7-9
D gene: .
J gene: TRBJ1-1
CDR3 DNA: TGTGCCAGCAGCCAGGGTCGGGGGATAGAGAACACTGAAGCTTTCTTT
CDR3 protein: CASSQGRGIENTEAFF

clone size: .
V gene: TRBV7-3
D gene: .
J gene: TRBJ2-1
CDR3 DNA: TGTGCCAGCAGCTTGGTTTCCGGGAACAATGAGCAGTTCTTC
CDR3 protein: CASSLVSGNNEQFF

clone size: .
V gene: TRBV5-1
D gene: TRBD1
J gene: TRBJ2-3
CDR3 DNA: TGCGCCAGCAGCTTGTTAGGACAGGGGCGGCCAGATACGCAGTATTTT
CDR3 protein: CASSLLGQGRPDTQYF

clone size: .
V gene: TRBV30
D gene: .
J gene: TRBJ2-1
CDR3 DNA: TGTGCCTGGAGTTGGGTAAGCTCCTACAATGAGCAGTTCTTC
CDR3 protein: CAWSWVSSYNEQFF

clone size: .
V gene: TRBV29-1
D gene: .
J gene: TRBJ2-1
CDR3 DNA: TGCAGCGTCAAAAATGGGCAGTACAATGAGCAGTTCTTC
CDR3 protein: CSVKNGQYNEQFF

clone size: .
V gene: TRBV19
D gene: .
J gene: TRBJ2-3
CDR3 DNA: TGTGCCAGTCGGCGGGGCCTGCCAAGCACAGATACGCAGTATTTT
CDR3 protein: CASRRGLPSTDTQYF

clone size: .
V gene: TRBV6-1
D gene: .
J gene: TRBJ1-2
CDR3 DNA: TGTGCCAGCAGTGCAGACCGGGACAAGGGTAACTATGGCTACACCTTC
CDR3 protein: CASSADRDKGNYGYTF

clone size: once
V gene: TRBV9
D gene: .
J gene: TRBJ2-2
CDR3 DNA: TGTGCCAGCAGCCCCAGGGACTCTGTGACCGGGGAGCTGTTTTTT
CDR3 protein: CASSPRDSVTGELFF

clone size: .
V gene: TRBV5-4
D gene: .
J gene: TRBJ2-3
CDR3 DNA: TGTGCCAGCAGCTTGGGGGACGCCACAGATACGCAGTATTTT
CDR3 protein: CASSLGDATDTQYF

clone size: .
V gene: TRBV6-1
D gene: .
J gene: TRBJ2-5
CDR3 DNA: TGTGCCAGCTACTTCCAAGAGACCCAGTACTTC
CDR3 protein: CASYFQETQYF

clone size: .
V gene: TRBV19
D gene: .
J gene: TRBJ1-5
CDR3 DNA: TGTGCCAGGTGCTCGTCCCCTATGATAGATAGCAATCAGCCCCAGCATTTT
CDR3 protein: CARCSSPMIDSNQPQHF

clone size: .
V gene: TRBV29-1
D gene: TRBD2
J gene: TRBJ2-5
CDR3 DNA: TGCAGCGTTGATTGGCGGGGGGAAGGGCAAGAGACCCAGTACTTC
CDR3 protein: CSVDWRGEGQETQYF

clone size: .
V gene: TRBV13
D gene: TRBD2
J gene: TRBJ2-7
CDR3 DNA: TGTGCCAGCAGCTTTAAGCGGGAGGGATCCTACGAGCAGTACTTC
CDR3 protein: CASSFKREGSYEQYF

clone size: .
V gene: TRBV9
D gene: TRBD2
J gene: TRBJ2-1
CDR3 DNA: TGTGCCAGCAGCGTAGGTCGTCCGGGACTAGCGGGAGATGGTGAGCAGTTCTTC
CDR3 protein: CASSVGRPGLAGDGEQFF

clone size: .
V gene: TRBV10-3
D gene: TRBD2
J gene: TRBJ2-2
CDR3 DNA: TGTGCCATCAGTGAGACGGGGACTAGCGGGAGGCTCACCGGGGAGCTGTTTTTT
CDR3 protein: CAISETGTSGRLTGELFF

clone size: once
V gene: TRBV7-2
D gene: TRBD2
J gene: TRBJ2-1
CDR3 DNA: TGTGCCAGCAGACCGGGACTAGCGGGAGGGCAGCGAATCGGGCAGTTCTTC
CDR3 protein: CASRPGLAGGQRIGQFF